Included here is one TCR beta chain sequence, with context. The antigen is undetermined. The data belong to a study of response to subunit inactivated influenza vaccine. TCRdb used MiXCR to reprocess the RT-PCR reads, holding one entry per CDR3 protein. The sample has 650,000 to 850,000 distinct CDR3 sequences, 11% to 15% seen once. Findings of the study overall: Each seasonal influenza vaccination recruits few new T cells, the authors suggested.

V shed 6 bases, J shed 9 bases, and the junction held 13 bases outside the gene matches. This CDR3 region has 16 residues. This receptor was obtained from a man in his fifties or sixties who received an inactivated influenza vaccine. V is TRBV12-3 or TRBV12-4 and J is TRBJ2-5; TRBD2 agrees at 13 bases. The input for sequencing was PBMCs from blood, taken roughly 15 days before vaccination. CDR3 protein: CASSSRLAGGLVAQYF. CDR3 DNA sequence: TGTGCCAGCAGCAGCAGACTAGCGGGGGGTTTAGTGGCCCAGTACTTC.